The rows below give T cell receptor beta chains drawn from one sample of a study of cytomegalovirus exposure and HLA in healthy donors. Clones were read by immunoSEQ multiplex PCR, and TCRdb kept only the in-frame ones, dropping some. This sample has about 160,000 clones, with roughly three quarters found just once. The source material was PBMCs. These receptors came from a man between 18 and 35 years old in good health and CMV-seropositive. Each CDR3 is given with its conserved first and last residue. A D gene is named only where the DNA matches it firmly. Rows may omit the clone size; those that give it use once, few, many or a size class.

D,size,V,J,DNA,CDR3
.,few,TRBV18,TRBJ2-7,TGTGCCAGCTCACCGAGAGGGACCTACGAGCAGTACTTC,CASSPRGTYEQYF
.,.,TRBV6-6,TRBJ1-3,TGTGCCAGCGCCCCCCGGGTTTCTGGAAACACCATATATTTT,CASAPRVSGNTIYF
.,few,TRBV5-6,TRBJ2-7,TGTGCCAGCAGCCTCCACGGGGGATCCGCTCGGGAGCAGTACTTC,CASSLHGGSAREQYF
.,once,TRBV5-4,TRBJ2-2,TGTGCCAGCAGCTTGGGGCAGGGTGACACCGGGGAGCTGTTTTTT,CASSLGQGDTGELFF
.,.,TRBV30,TRBJ1-5,TGTGCCTGGAGTGGTGGCGGGGGGGGCAATCAGCCCCAGCATTTT,CAWSGGGGGNQPQHF
TRBD1,.,TRBV5-4,TRBJ2-7,TGTGCCAGCAGCTTGGCAAGGACAGGGGTGCGGGAGCAGTACTTC,CASSLARTGVREQYF
TRBD1,.,TRBV5-1,TRBJ2-2,TGCGCCAGCAGCTATGGGACAGGGGGTAACACCGGGGAGCTGTTTTTT,CASSYGTGGNTGELFF
.,.,TRBV19,TRBJ1-1,TGTGCCAGTAGTACTCAGGGGAACACTGAAGCTTTCTTT,CASSTQGNTEAFF
.,.,TRBV9,TRBJ1-2,TGTGCCAGCAGCCCCAACGCTGGGGAGCATGGCTACACCTTC,CASSPNAGEHGYTF
TRBD1,.,TRBV27,TRBJ1-5,TGTGCCAGCAGTTTATCGGGACAGGGACAGCCCCAGCATTTT,CASSLSGQGQPQHF
TRBD2,.,TRBV6-5,TRBJ2-6,TGTGCCAGCAGTTACTCGGGGGGGTACGGGGCCAACGTCCTGACTTTC,CASSYSGGYGANVLTF
.,.,TRBV29-1,TRBJ2-7,TGCAGCGTACTAGAGGGAGGTAACGAGCAGTACTTC,CSVLEGGNEQYF
TRBD1,.,TRBV7-2,TRBJ1-6,TGTGCCAGCAGCTTAGAGATAGGGGGCTGGGTATCGGGTTCACCCCTCCACTTT,CASSLEIGGWVSGSPLHF
TRBD1,.,TRBV18,TRBJ1-1,TGTGCCAGCTCAAACACAGGGGCGGGTGGCACTGAAGCTTTCTTT,CASSNTGAGGTEAFF
.,once,TRBV6-6,TRBJ2-7,TGTGCCAGCAGCCCGTCGAGCGGGCAGTACTTC,CASSPSSGQYF
.,.,TRBV10-1,TRBJ2-7,TGCGCCAGCAGTGAAGGGACAAAGTACGAGCAGTACTTC,CASSEGTKYEQYF
TRBD1,.,TRBV7-9,TRBJ2-3,TGTGCCAGCAGCAATCCGGGACAGGAGAGCACAGATACGCAGTATTTT,CASSNPGQESTDTQYF
.,.,TRBV5-6,TRBJ1-1,TGTGCCAGCAGCTTGGGAGGTCAAGCAGCTTTCTTT,CASSLGGQAAFF
.,few,TRBV2,TRBJ2-4,TGTGCCAGCAGTGACGGTCCAGCCAAAAACAGTCAGTACTTC,CASSDGPAKNSQYF
TRBD2,.,TRBV4-1,TRBJ2-7,TGCGCCAGCAGCCAAGGAGTGTCGGGAGGCGGCTCCTACGAGCAGTACTTC,CASSQGVSGGGSYEQYF
.,.,TRBV7-2,TRBJ1-3,TGTGCCAGCAGCCCGAGGCGCTCTGGAAACACCATATATTTT,CASSPRRSGNTIYF
.,.,TRBV14,TRBJ1-6,TGTGCCAGCAGCCAAAGGGGGAGCTCCTATAATTCACCCCTCCACTTT,CASSQRGSSYNSPLHF
TRBD2,once,TRBV6-1,TRBJ2-3,TGTGCCAGCCCGAGCGGGACTAACACAGATACGCAGTATTTT,CASPSGTNTDTQYF
TRBD1,.,TRBV18,TRBJ2-7,TGTGCCAGCTCACCTTTCTGGGACAGTAATCTTTATGAGCAGTACTTC,CASSPFWDSNLYEQYF